This entry features one T cell receptor (beta chain) sequence. The entry originates in a study of response to subunit inactivated influenza vaccine. The V gene's germline CDR1 is SGHTA and CDR2 FQGNSA. V dropped 5 bases and J dropped 0 bases, with 12 bases sitting between them. CDR3 length equals 15 residues. TCRdb analysed the RT-PCR reads with MiXCR anew, one entry per CDR3 protein. The data hold about 620,000 distinct CDR3 sequences, with 10% to 15% observed a single time. The receptor was isolated from a man in his fifties who received an inactivated influenza vaccine. The rearrangement links TRBV7-2 to TRBJ2-3; D is unclear. The sequencing used PBMCs from blood, collected on the day of vaccination. The CDR3 protein is CASSATGYSTDTQYF. The CDR3 DNA follows: TGTGCCAGCAGCGCAACTGGGTATAGCACAGATACGCAGTATTTT.